The 3 T cell receptor beta chains listed next were all sequenced from one sample in a study of cytomegalovirus exposure and HLA in healthy donors. PCR primers comprised 60 Vbeta and 13 Jbeta primers. Sequenced by immunoSEQ multiplex PCR; TCRdb stores in-frame clones only, minus some. The data contain roughly 100,000 clones, approximately 69% of them singletons. The material sequenced was PBMCs. The receptor source for this set is a young man in good health and CMV-seronegative.

The V gene is TRBV30, the J gene TRBJ1-6; 8 bases fit TRBD1. Unmatched junction bases numbered 4, after V lost 2 bases and J lost 10 bases. Germline assignment: CDR1 GTSNPN and CDR2 SVGIG (reference sequence). The CDR3 sequence is 13 residues long. This CDR3 is CAWSSDRDSPLHF. CDR3 DNA: TGTGCCTGGAGTTCGGACAGGGACTCACCCCTCCACTTT.

The chain couples TRBV5-1 to TRBJ2-1; 8 bases map to TRBD2. This CDR3 region has 16 residues. Germline V gene data show CDR1 as SGHRS and CDR2 as YFSETQ. V shed 2 bases, J shed 5 bases, and the junction held 9 bases outside the gene matches. The CDR3 DNA reads as TGCGCCAGCAGCTTTCCTAGGACTAGCCTCCACAATGAGCAGTTCTTC. Translation: CASSFPRTSLHNEQFF.

This clone showed up just once. The gene calls are TRBV5-1 and TRBJ2-2; D gene unclear. Looked up from germline, CDR1 is SGHRS and CDR2 is YFSETQ. CDR3 length: 13 residues. Trimming shortened V by 4 bases and J by 1 base, and 5 bases separated the two germline ends. CDR3 protein: CASSNRNTGELFF. Here the CDR3 DNA reads TGCGCCAGCAGCAACAGGAACACCGGGGAGCTGTTTTTT.